In its sample, the clone carrying this TCR beta chain was seen once. This sample was included in a study of CD8+CD57+ T cells in acquired aplastic anemia. V was cut by 0 bases and J by 4 bases, with 11 bases left in between. The germline V gene has CDR1 SGHRS and CDR2 YFSETQ. This CDR3 has 14 amino acids. TCR beta VDJ and CDR3 were profiled, and genomic DNA was the template. TCRdb ran MiXCR on the reads and lists one entry per CDR3 protein. Among under 350,000 distinct CDR3 sequences listed, 45% to 65% were seen once. Patients chosen for sequencing had CD8+CD57+ cells that had expanded, as shown by flow cytometry.

Material: sorted CD4+, CD8+, or CD8+CD57+ T cells (not recorded which) from PBMCs. The V gene is TRBV5-1, the J gene TRBJ2-7; D is possibly TRBD2 (6 bases). This TCR was sampled from a human donor with aplastic anemia. The CDR3 here is CASSLAWRDYEQYF. The CDR3 nucleotides read TGCGCCAGCAGCTTGGCTTGGCGGGATTACGAGCAGTACTTC.